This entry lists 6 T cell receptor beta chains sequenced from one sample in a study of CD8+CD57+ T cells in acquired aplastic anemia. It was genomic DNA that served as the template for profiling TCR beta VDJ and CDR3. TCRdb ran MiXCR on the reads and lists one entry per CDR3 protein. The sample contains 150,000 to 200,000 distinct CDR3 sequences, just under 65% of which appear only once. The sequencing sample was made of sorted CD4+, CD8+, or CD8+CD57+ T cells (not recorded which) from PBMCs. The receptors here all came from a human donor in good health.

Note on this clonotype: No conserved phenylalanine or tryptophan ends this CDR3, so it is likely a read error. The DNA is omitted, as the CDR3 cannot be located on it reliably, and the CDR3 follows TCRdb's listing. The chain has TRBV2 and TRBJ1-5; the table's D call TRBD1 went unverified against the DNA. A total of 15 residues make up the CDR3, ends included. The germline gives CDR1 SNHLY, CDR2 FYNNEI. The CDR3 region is CASSQPGGSNQPQLQ.

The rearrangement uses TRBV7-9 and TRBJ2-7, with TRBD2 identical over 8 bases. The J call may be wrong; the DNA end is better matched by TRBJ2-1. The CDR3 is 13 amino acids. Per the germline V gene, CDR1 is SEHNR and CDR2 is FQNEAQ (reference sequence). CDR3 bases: TGTGCCAGCACCCGTCTAGCGGGCGGTGAGCAGTTCTTC. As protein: CASTRLAGGEQFF.

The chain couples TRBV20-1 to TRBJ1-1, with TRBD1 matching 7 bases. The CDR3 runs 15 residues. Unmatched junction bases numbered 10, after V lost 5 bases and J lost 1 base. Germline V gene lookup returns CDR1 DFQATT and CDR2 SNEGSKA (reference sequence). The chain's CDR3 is CSASRLDRANTEAFF. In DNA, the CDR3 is TGCAGTGCTTCTCGACTCGACAGGGCGAACACTGAAGCTTTCTTT.

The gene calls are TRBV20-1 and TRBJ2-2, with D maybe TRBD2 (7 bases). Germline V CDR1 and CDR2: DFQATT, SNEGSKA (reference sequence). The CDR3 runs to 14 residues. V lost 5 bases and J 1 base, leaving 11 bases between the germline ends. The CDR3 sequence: CSAGRGGNTGELFF. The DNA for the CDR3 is TGCAGTGCTGGGAGGGGGGGGAACACCGGGGAGCTGTTTTTT.

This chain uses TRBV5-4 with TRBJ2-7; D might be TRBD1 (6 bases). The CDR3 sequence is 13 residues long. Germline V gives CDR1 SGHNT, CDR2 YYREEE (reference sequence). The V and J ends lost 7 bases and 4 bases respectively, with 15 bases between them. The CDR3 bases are TGTGCCAGCTCGCCCACACAGGGATACGAGCAGTACTTC. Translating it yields CASSPTQGYEQYF.

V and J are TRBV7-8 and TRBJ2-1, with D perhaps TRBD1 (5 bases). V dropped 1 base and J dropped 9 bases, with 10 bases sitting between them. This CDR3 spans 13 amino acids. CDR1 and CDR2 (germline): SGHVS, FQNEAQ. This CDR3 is CASSLGADSEQFF. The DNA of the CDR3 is TGTGCCAGCAGCTTAGGAGCTGACAGTGAGCAGTTCTTC.